These T cell receptor beta chains were read from a single sample in a study of identifying expanded T cells in peripheral blood. Here immunoSEQ multiplex PCR was the method, and the copy in TCRdb shows in-frame clones only, minus some. The data contain 100,000 to 150,000 clones, 75% to 90% of them singletons. Sequenced material: blood. These TCRs come from a person aged 18-70 years in good health. CDR3s include the opening cysteine and the closing phenylalanine or tryptophan. Fields, in order: clone size, D gene, CDR3 length, V gene, J gene, CDR3 protein, CDR3 DNA. A D gene is named only where the DNA matches it firmly. Clone size, where shown, is once, few, many, or a class for clones that have expanded.

abundance: few
d_gene: -
len: 14
v_gene: TRBV7-2
j_gene: TRBJ2-7
CDR3aa: CASSFKLGTYEQYF
CDR3nt: TGTGCCAGCAGCTTTAAATTGGGTACCTACGAGCAGTACTTC

abundance: once
d_gene: TRBD1
len: 15
v_gene: TRBV6-1
j_gene: TRBJ1-2
CDR3aa: CARHPRQGANYGYTF
CDR3nt: TGTGCCCGACACCCTCGACAGGGGGCAAACTATGGCTACACCTTC

abundance: once
d_gene: TRBD1
len: 15
v_gene: TRBV5-4
j_gene: TRBJ2-1
CDR3aa: CASSLPGQGSDEQFF
CDR3nt: TGTGCCAGCAGCTTGCCGGGACAGGGATCCGATGAGCAGTTCTTC

abundance: once
d_gene: -
len: 12
v_gene: TRBV5-1
j_gene: TRBJ1-1
CDR3aa: CASSLGGPEAFF
CDR3nt: TGCGCCAGCAGCTTGGGTGGGCCTGAAGCTTTCTTT

abundance: -
d_gene: -
len: 15
v_gene: TRBV19
j_gene: TRBJ1-1
CDR3aa: CASSIPARTSTEAFF
CDR3nt: TGTGCCAGTAGTATCCCCGCCAGAACTAGCACTGAAGCTTTCTTT

abundance: -
d_gene: -
len: 13
v_gene: TRBV6-5
j_gene: TRBJ1-1
CDR3aa: CASSYSRVTEAFF
CDR3nt: TGTGCCAGCAGTTACTCGCGAGTGACTGAAGCTTTCTTT

abundance: -
d_gene: TRBD2
len: 15
v_gene: TRBV18
j_gene: TRBJ2-1
CDR3aa: CASSLAGGSLNEQFF
CDR3nt: TGTGCCAGCTCACTAGCGGGAGGGTCCCTCAATGAGCAGTTCTTC

abundance: -
d_gene: TRBD1
len: 15
v_gene: TRBV6-6
j_gene: TRBJ2-7
CDR3aa: CASTGIQGASYEQYF
CDR3nt: TGTGCCAGCACCGGAATACAGGGGGCTTCCTACGAGCAGTACTTC

abundance: -
d_gene: -
len: 15
v_gene: TRBV28
j_gene: TRBJ1-1
CDR3aa: CASSLVEVLRTEAFF
CDR3nt: TGTGCCAGCAGTTTAGTAGAGGTCTTGCGAACTGAAGCTTTCTTT

abundance: -
d_gene: -
len: 16
v_gene: TRBV4-1
j_gene: TRBJ1-5
CDR3aa: CASSRSPAHSNQPQHF
CDR3nt: TGCGCCAGCAGTCGGAGCCCGGCACATAGCAATCAGCCCCAGCATTTT

abundance: few
d_gene: TRBD1
len: 15
v_gene: TRBV4-2
j_gene: TRBJ1-1
CDR3aa: CASSQGDRENTEAFF
CDR3nt: TGTGCCAGCAGCCAGGGGGACAGGGAGAACACTGAAGCTTTCTTT

abundance: -
d_gene: -
len: 15
v_gene: TRBV5-1
j_gene: TRBJ1-2
CDR3aa: CASSLELTAIRSYTF
CDR3nt: TGCGCCAGCAGCTTGGAATTGACAGCTATTAGGAGCTACACCTTC

abundance: -
d_gene: -
len: 13
v_gene: TRBV6-4
j_gene: TRBJ2-5
CDR3aa: CASSEDNQGTQYF
CDR3nt: TGTGCCAGCAGTGAGGACAATCAGGGGACCCAGTACTTC

abundance: once
d_gene: TRBD1
len: 16
v_gene: TRBV5-4
j_gene: TRBJ1-6
CDR3aa: CASSNAQGARNSPLHF
CDR3nt: TGTGCCAGCAGCAACGCGCAGGGGGCGCGGAATTCACCCCTCCACTTT

abundance: -
d_gene: TRBD1
len: 19
v_gene: TRBV28
j_gene: TRBJ2-7
CDR3aa: CASSSPGQGKASAPYEQYF
CDR3nt: TGTGCCAGCAGCTCTCCCGGACAGGGCAAGGCTAGCGCACCCTACGAGCAGTACTTC